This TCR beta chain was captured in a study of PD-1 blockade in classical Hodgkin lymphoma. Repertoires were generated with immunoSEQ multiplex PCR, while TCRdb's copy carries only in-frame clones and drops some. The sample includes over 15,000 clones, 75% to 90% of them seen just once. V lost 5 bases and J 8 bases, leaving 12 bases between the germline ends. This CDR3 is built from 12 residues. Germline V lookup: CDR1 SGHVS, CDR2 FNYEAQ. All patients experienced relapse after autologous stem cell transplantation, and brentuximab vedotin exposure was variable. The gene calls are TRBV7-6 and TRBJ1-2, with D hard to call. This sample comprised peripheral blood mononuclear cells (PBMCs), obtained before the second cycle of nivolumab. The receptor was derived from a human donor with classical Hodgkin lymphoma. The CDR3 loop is CASSLDSEGYTF. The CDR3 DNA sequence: TGTGCCAGCAGCCTAGATAGCGAGGGCTACACCTTC.